The clone carrying this T cell receptor (beta chain) was detected only a few times. Its cognate antigen is unknown. These data belong to a study of shared clonotypes between healthy human individuals. General study results and limits: Sampling covered nothing but blood. Tissue TCR repertoires likely differ from those found in blood.

Clones were read by immunoSEQ multiplex PCR, and TCRdb kept only the in-frame ones, dropping some. The sample lists roughly 2.6 million clones, around 90% occurring once. The V gene lost 5 bases and the J gene lost 7 bases, with 9 bases spanning the gap. Looked up from germline, CDR1 is MGHRA and CDR2 is YSYEKL. There are 13 residues in the CDR3. The sequenced sample was naive CD4+ T cells sorted from blood. Subset indicated: CD45RA+ positively selected. The genes are TRBV4-1 and TRBJ1-6; no definite D call. This clonotype originated in a man aged 18 to 30 in good health. CDR3 sequence (DNA): TGCGCCAGCAGCGTCCAGGAAAATTCACCCCTCCACTTT. Translating it yields CASSVQENSPLHF.